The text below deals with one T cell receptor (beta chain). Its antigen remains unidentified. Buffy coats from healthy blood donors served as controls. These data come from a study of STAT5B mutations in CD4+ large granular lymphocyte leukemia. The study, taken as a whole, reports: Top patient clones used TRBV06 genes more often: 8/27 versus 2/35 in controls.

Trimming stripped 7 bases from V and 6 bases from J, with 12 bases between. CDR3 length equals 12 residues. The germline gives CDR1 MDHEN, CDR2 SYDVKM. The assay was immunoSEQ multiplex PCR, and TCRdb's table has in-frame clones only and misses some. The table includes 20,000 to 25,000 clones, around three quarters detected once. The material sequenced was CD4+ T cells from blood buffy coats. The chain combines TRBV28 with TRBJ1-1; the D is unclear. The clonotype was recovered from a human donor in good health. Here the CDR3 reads CASIPPRAEAFF. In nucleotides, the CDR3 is TGTGCCAGCATCCCACCGAGGGCTGAAGCTTTCTTT.